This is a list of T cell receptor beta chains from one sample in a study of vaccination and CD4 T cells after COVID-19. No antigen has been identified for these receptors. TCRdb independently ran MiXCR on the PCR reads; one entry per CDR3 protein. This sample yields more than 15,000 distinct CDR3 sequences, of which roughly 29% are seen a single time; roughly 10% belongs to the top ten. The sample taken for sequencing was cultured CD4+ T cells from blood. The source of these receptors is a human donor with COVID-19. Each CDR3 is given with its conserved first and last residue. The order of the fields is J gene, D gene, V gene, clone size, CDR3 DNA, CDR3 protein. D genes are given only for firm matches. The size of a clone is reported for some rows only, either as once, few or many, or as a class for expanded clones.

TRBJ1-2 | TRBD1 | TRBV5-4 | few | TGTGCCAGCAGCGCCGGGGACAGGGGTAATCACGGCTACACCTTC | CASSAGDRGNHGYTF
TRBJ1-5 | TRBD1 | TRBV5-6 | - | TGTGCCAGCAGCTTGTACGGGACAGGGGGTCAGCCCCAGCATTTT | CASSLYGTGGQPQHF
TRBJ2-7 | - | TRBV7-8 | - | TGTGCCAGCAGCTCGCGACTCGAGGCCTACGAGCAGTACTTC | CASSSRLEAYEQYF
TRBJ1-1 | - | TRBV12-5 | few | TGTGCTAGCTCGGGCGGGTGGAACACTGAAGCTTTCTTT | CASSGGWNTEAFF
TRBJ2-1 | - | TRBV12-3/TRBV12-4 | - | TGTGCCAGCAGCCGGACCCAGTACAATGAGCAGTTCTTC | CASSRTQYNEQFF
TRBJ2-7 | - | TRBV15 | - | TGTGCCACCAGCAGAGAGGGGGGGCAACCCTACGAGCAGTACTTC | CATSREGGQPYEQYF
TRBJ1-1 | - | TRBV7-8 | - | TGTGCCAGCAGCTCCAGTGCCGCCAAGAACACTGAAGCTTTCTTT | CASSSSAAKNTEAFF
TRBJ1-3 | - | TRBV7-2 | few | TGTGCCAGCAGCTTAGACAGGGTCTCTGGAAACACCATATATTTT | CASSLDRVSGNTIYF
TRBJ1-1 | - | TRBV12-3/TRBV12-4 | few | TGTGCCAGCAGCCCCAGGGGCAGTGCGTACACTGAAGCTTTCTTT | CASSPRGSAYTEAFF
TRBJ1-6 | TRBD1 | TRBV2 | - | TGTGCCAGCAGTGAAGTCGGGACAGAATATAATTCACCCCTCCACTTT | CASSEVGTEYNSPLHF
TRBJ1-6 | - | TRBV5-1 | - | TGCGCCAGCAGCCCGGACAGCGCCGGGGGTTCACCCCTCCACTTT | CASSPDSAGGSPLHF
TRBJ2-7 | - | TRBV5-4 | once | TGTGCCAGCAGCTTGGAGGGAGCCTCCTACGAGCAGTACTTC | CASSLEGASYEQYF
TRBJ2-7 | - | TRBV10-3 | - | TGTGCCATCGCAGACGAAAAGGACGAGCAGTACTTC | CAIADEKDEQYF
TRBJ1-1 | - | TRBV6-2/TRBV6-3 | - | TGTGCCAGTAGGAAGGGGGAAGGTACTGAAGCTTTCTTT | CASRKGEGTEAFF
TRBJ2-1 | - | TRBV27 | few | TGTGCCAGCAGTTTATTAGGGAGGGGGGGGAACAATGAGCAGTTCTTC | CASSLLGRGGNNEQFF
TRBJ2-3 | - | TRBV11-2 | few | TGTGCCAGCAGCAAGGACGCCTACCGCACAGATACGCAGTATTTT | CASSKDAYRTDTQYF
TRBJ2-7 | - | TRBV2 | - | TGTGCCAGCAGTGGCTCAGGAGGCTACGAGCAGTACTTC | CASSGSGGYEQYF
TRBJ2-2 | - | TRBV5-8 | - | TGTGCCTGTGGACTTCCCCTAGGGACCGGGGAGCTGTTTTTT | CACGLPLGTGELFF
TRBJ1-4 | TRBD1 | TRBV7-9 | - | TGTGCCACCAATGGGAGGGACAGGGGTGAAAAACTGTTTTTT | CATNGRDRGEKLFF
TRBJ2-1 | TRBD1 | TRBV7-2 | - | TGTGCCAGCACTCTAGGGACAGGGGGCGTTGAGCAGTTCTTC | CASTLGTGGVEQFF
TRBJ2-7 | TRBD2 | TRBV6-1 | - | TGTGCCAGCAGAAGAGCGGGGGGGCATGGGTACGAGCAGTACTTC | CASRRAGGHGYEQYF
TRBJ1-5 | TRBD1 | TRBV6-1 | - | TGTGCCAGCAGATCCACAGGGGCTAATAGCAATCAGCCCCAGCATTTT | CASRSTGANSNQPQHF
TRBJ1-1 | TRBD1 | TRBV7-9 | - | TGTGCCAGCAGAGACAGGGGGGTCGGGAACACTGAAGCTTTCTTT | CASRDRGVGNTEAFF
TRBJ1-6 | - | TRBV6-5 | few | TGTGCCAGCAGTTACTCGAGGACGGGGATGGGCCTTGGTTCACCCCTCCACTTT | CASSYSRTGMGLGSPLHF
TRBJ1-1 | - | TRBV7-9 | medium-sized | TGTGCCAGCAGCTTAAGTCGGGGGGCCAACACTGAAGCTTTCTTT | CASSLSRGANTEAFF
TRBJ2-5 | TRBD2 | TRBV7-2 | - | TGTGCCAGCAGCTTAGTTGGTGCGATAGCGGGGCCCCAAGAGACCCAGTACTTC | CASSLVGAIAGPQETQYF
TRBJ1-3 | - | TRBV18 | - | TGTGCCAGCAAACTATCGGGCGGAGGAAACACCATATATTTT | CASKLSGGGNTIYF
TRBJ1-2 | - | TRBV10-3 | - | TGTGCCATCAGTGAAGGCAGCTCCCCGAGGGGCTACACCTTC | CAISEGSSPRGYTF
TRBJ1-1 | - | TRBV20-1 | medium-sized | TGCAGTGCTAGAGATGGCTCTGGGAGGACTGAAGCTTTCTTT | CSARDGSGRTEAFF
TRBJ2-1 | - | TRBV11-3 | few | TGTGCCAGCAGCTCCGGGCCGGCGGGCAATGAGCAGTTCTTC | CASSSGPAGNEQFF
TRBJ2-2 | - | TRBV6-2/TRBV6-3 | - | TGTGCCAGCAGTCGGACAGCTCACACCGGGGAGCTGTTTTTT | CASSRTAHTGELFF
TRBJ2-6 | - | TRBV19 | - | TGTGCCAGTAGGCCCCTCTCTGGGGCCAACGTCCTGACTTTC | CASRPLSGANVLTF
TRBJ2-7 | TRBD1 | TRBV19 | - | TGTGCCAGTAGTATAGCTACAGGGGTCCCCTACGAGCAGTACTTC | CASSIATGVPYEQYF
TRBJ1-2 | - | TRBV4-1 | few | TGCGCCAGCAGCCAAGTACTTGCGCAGGCAAACTATGGCTACACCTTC | CASSQVLAQANYGYTF
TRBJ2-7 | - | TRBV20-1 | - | TGCAGTTCGGGACACTCCGGCCACGAGCAGTACTTC | CSSGHSGHEQYF
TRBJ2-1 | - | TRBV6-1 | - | TGTGCCAGCAGTGAAGGGGGGGTCAGGAGGCCACGGGCAGATAATGAGCAGTTCTTC | CASSEGGVRRPRADNEQFF
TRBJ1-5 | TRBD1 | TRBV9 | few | TGTGCCAGCAATGACAGGGAGCTGGAGCCCCAGCATTTT | CASNDRELEPQHF
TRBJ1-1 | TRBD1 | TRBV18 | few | TGTGCCAGTACGGGACAGGGGGACACTGAAGCTTTCTTT | CASTGQGDTEAFF
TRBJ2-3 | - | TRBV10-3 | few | TGTGCCATCAGTGATGGACGGGCAGATACGCAGTATTTT | CAISDGRADTQYF
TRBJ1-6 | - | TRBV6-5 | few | TGTGCCAGCAGTTACTCGAGAGGGAAGTCAAATAATTCACCCCTCCACTTT | CASSYSRGKSNNSPLHF
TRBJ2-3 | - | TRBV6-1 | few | TGTGCCAGCAGTGATCTCTTCGGGACGGGGGACCCTCCTGATACGCAGTATTTT | CASSDLFGTGDPPDTQYF
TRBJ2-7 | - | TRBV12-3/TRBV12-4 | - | TGTGCCAGCAGACCGGGACTGGAAAACTACGAGCAGTACTTC | CASRPGLENYEQYF
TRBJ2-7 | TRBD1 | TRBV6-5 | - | TGTGCCAGCAGTTACCAGACAGGGACCTACGAGCAGTACTTC | CASSYQTGTYEQYF
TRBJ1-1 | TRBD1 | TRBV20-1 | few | TGCAGTGGGAGGGGGCCGAACACTGAAGCTTTCTTT | CSGRGPNTEAFF
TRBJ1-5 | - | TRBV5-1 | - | TGCGCCAGCAGGCAGGGAGGTAATAGCAATCAGCCCCAGCATTTT | CASRQGGNSNQPQHF
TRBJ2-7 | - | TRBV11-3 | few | TGTGCCAGCAGCTTCGATTCTGGCTCCTACGAGCAGTACTTC | CASSFDSGSYEQYF
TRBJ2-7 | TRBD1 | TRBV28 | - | TGTGCCAGCAGTAGATCCGGGACAGGGGACTACGAGCAGTACTTC | CASSRSGTGDYEQYF
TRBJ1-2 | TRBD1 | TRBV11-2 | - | TGTGCCAGCAGCTTTTTGGGGACAGGTTACGGCTACACCTTC | CASSFLGTGYGYTF
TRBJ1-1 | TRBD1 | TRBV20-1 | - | TGCAGTGCCACACAGGGGTCGACGAACACTGAAGCTTTCTTT | CSATQGSTNTEAFF
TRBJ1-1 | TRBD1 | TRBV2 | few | TGTGCCAGCAGTGGTCAGGGGGCGGCTGAAGCTTTCTTT | CASSGQGAAEAFF
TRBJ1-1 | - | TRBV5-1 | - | TGCGCCAGCAGCTTGATTTCGGGGGCAGTGAACACTGAAGCTTTCTTT | CASSLISGAVNTEAFF
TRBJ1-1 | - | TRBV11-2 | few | TGTGCCAGCAGCTTTTCAGGGGACACTGAAGCTTTCTTT | CASSFSGDTEAFF
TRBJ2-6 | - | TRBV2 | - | TGTGCCAGCAGTCAAATACCGGACTACTCTGGGGCCAACGTCCTGACTTTC | CASSQIPDYSGANVLTF
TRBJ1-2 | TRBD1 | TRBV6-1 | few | TGTGCCAGCAGTACGCGGGCAGGGGGGACCTATGGCTACACCTTC | CASSTRAGGTYGYTF
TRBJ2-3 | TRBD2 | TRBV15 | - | TGTGCCACCAGCAGGAAGAGCGGGGTTAGCACAGATACGCAGTATTTT | CATSRKSGVSTDTQYF
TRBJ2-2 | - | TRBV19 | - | TGTGCCAGTAGTCTCCAGGCGAACACCGGGGAGCTGTTTTTT | CASSLQANTGELFF
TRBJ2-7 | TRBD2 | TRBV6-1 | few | TGTGCCAGCAGTGAAAGTCCTCTTAGCGGGGCCTACGAGCAGTACTTC | CASSESPLSGAYEQYF